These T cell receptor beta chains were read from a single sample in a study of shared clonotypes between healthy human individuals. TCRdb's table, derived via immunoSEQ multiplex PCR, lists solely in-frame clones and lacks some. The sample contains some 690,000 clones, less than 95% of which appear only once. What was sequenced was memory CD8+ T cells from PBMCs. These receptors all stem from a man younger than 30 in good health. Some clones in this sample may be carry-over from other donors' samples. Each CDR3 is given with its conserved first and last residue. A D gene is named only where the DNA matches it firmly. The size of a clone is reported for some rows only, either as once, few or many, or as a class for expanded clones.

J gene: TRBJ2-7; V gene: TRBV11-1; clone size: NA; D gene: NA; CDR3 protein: CASSPTGGGLYEQYF; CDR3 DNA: TGTGCCAGCAGCCCTACCGGTGGGGGGCTGTACGAGCAGTACTTC
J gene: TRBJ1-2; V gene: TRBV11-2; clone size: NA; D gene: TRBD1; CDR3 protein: CASSATGDYGYTF; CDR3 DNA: TGTGCCAGCAGCGCAACAGGGGACTATGGCTACACCTTC
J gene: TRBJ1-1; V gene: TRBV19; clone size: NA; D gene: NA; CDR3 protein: CASRGGWSTEAFF; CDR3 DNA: TGTGCCAGTAGGGGAGGGTGGAGCACTGAAGCTTTCTTT
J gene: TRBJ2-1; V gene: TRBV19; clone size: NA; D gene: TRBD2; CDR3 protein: CASSMAGGGPYNEQFF; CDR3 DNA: TGTGCCAGTAGTATGGCCGGGGGAGGGCCCTACAATGAGCAGTTCTTC
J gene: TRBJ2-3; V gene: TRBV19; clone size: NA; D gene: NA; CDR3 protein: CASSIDLGIEADTQYF; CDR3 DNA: TGTGCCAGTAGTATAGATCTTGGGATTGAAGCAGATACGCAGTATTTT
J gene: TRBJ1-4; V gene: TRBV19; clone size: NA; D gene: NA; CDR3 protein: CASSPRGGGEKLFF; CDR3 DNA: TGTGCCAGTAGTCCCCGGGGAGGAGGGGAAAAACTGTTTTTT
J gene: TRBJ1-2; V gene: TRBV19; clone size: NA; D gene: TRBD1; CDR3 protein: CASGRDSIYGYTF; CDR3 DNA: TGTGCCAGTGGCCGGGACAGCATCTATGGCTACACCTTC
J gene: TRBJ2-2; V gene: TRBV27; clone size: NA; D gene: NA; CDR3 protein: CASSSRAANTGELFF; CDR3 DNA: TGTGCCAGCAGCAGTAGGGCCGCGAACACCGGGGAGCTGTTTTTT
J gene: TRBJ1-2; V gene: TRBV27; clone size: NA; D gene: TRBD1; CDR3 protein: CASSLLGGQYGYTF; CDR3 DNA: TGTGCCAGCAGTTTATTAGGGGGCCAATATGGCTACACCTTC
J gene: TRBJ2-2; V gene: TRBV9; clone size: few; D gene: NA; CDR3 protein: CASSPRLHGELFF; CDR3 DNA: TGTGCCAGCAGCCCCCGGTTGCACGGGGAGCTGTTTTTT
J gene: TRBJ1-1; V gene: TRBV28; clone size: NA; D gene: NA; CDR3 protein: CASTTSHWVFEASF; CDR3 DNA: TGTGCCAGCACGACTTCGCATTGGGTCTTTGAAGCTTCCTTT
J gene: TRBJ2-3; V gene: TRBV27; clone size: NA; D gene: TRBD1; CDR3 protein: CASSHVRDRGPDTDTQYF; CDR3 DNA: TGTGCCAGCAGCCACGTCCGGGACAGGGGGCCGGACACAGATACGCAGTATTTT
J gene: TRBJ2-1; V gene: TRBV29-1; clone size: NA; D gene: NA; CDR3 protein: CSVEGSTGSSYNEQFF; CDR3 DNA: TGCAGCGTTGAAGGGAGCACCGGGAGCTCCTACAATGAGCAGTTCTTC
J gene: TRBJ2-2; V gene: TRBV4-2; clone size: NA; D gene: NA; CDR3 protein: CASSQGDPGELFF; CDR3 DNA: TGTGCCAGCAGCCAAGGCGACCCCGGGGAGCTGTTTTTT
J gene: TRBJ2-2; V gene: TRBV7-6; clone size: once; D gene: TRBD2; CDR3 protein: CASSLRLAGDDTGELFF; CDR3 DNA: TGTGCCAGCAGCTTACGACTAGCGGGAGACGACACCGGGGAGCTGTTTTTT
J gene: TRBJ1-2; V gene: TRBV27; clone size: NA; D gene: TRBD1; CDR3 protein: CASSLIPGQGAARYGYTF; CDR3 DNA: TGTGCCAGCAGTTTAATCCCGGGACAGGGGGCGGCAAGGTATGGCTACACCTTC
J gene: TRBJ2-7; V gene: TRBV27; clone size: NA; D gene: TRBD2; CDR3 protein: CASSYGRGAYEQYF; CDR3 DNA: TGTGCCAGCAGTTACGGGAGGGGAGCTTACGAGCAGTACTTC
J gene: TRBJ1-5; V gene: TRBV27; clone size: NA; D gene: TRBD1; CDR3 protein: CASSLGGQGVGNQPQHF; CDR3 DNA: TGTGCCAGCAGTTTAGGTGGACAGGGGGTAGGCAATCAGCCCCAGCATTTT
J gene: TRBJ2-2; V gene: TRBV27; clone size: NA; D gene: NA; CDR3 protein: CASSLSATGELFF; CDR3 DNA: TGTGCCAGCAGTTTATCGGCGACCGGGGAGCTGTTTTTT
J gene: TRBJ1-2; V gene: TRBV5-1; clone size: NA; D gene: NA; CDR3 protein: CASSLAPDAVYGYTF; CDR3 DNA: TGCGCCAGCAGCTTGGCCCCCGACGCCGTCTATGGCTACACCTTC
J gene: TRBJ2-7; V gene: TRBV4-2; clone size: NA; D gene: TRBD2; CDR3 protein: CASTQGDGGGYEQYF; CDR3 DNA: TGTGCCAGCACCCAGGGAGACGGGGGGGGATACGAGCAGTACTTC
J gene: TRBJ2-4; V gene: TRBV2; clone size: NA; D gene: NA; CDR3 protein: CASSEALESLVAKNIQYF; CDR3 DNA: TGTGCCAGCAGTGAAGCGCTCGAAAGCTTAGTAGCCAAAAACATTCAGTACTTC
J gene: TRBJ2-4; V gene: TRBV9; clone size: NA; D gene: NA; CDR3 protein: CASSSDRTFPRDKNIQYF; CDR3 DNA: TGTGCCAGCAGCTCGGACAGAACCTTCCCCCGGGACAAAAACATTCAGTACTTC
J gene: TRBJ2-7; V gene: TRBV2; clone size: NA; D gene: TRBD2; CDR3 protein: CASSEWPGGGAYEQYF; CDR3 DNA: TGTGCCAGCAGTGAATGGCCTGGGGGAGGGGCCTACGAGCAGTACTTC
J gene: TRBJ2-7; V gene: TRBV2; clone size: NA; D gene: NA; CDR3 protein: CASTGLNPYEQYF; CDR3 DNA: TGTGCCAGCACCGGGTTAAACCCCTACGAGCAGTACTTC
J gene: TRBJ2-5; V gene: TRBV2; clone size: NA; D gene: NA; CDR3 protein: CASRGRPPGGTQYF; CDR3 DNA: TGTGCCAGCAGGGGGCGGCCACCCGGGGGGACCCAGTACTTC
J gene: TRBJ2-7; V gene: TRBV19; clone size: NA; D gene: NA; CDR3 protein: CASSRAESYEQYF; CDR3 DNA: TGTGCCAGTAGCAGGGCAGAATCCTACGAGCAGTACTTC
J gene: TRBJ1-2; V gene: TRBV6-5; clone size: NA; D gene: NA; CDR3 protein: CASSQGYYGYTF; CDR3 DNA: TGTGCCAGCAGCCAGGGTTACTATGGCTACACCTTC
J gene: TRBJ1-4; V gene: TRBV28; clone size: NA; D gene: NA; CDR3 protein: CASSWSRTKEKLFF; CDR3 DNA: TGTGCCAGCAGCTGGTCGAGGACGAAGGAAAAACTGTTTTTT
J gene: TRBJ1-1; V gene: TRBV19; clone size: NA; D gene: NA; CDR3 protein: CASTGGPATEAFF; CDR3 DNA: TGTGCCAGTACCGGGGGGCCGGCCACTGAAGCTTTCTTT
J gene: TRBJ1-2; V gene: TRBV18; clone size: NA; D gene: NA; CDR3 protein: CASSPYEGGNDYGYTF; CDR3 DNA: TGTGCCAGCTCACCATACGAGGGAGGCAACGACTATGGCTACACCTTC
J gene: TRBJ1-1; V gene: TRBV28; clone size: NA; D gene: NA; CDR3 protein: CASSLYDLNTEAFF; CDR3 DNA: TGTGCCAGCAGTTTGTACGACCTGAACACTGAAGCTTTCTTT
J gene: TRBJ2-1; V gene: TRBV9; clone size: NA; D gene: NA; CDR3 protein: CASSVATSSYNEQFF; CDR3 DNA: TGTGCCAGCAGCGTAGCTACGAGCTCCTACAATGAGCAGTTCTTC
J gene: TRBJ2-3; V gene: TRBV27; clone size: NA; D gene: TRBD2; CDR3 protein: CASSLWILAGVPDTQYF; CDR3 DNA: TGTGCCAGCAGTTTATGGATACTAGCGGGAGTGCCAGATACGCAGTATTTT
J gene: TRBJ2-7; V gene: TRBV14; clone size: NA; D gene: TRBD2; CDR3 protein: CASSHWTSKNNEQYF; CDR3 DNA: TGTGCCAGCAGCCATTGGACTAGTAAAAACAACGAGCAGTACTTC